The clone carrying this T cell receptor beta chain was picked up many times. The sample belongs to a study of CD8 T cells in ankylosing spondylitis. MiXCR, applied by TCRdb to the 5' RACE reads, yields one record per CDR3 protein. The sample yields under 300,000 distinct CDR3 sequences, about 10% seen once. CDR1 and CDR2 from the germline V gene are DFQATT and SNEGSKA (reference sequence). Trimming cost V 2 bases and J 4 bases, with 11 bases left between them. The CDR3 runs to 13 residues. This sequence originates from a male donor with ankylosing spondylitis or in good health (not recorded which). The chain links TRBV20-1 to TRBJ1-2, with a tentative D call TRBD1 (5 bases). The sample taken for sequencing was blood, either unsorted or a sorted T cell fraction (not recorded which). CDR3: CSARQGLSYGYTF. The CDR3 DNA sequence: TGCAGTGCTAGACAGGGATTAAGCTATGGCTACACCTTC.